Listed here are 16 T cell receptor beta chains from one sample, sequenced in a study of tumor and adjacent non-tumor tissue in lung cancer. RNA was extracted from bulk tissue without any cell sorting. This non-tumor lung sample came from over 3 cm beyond the tumor edge. TCRbeta libraries were built with three rounds of nested PCR, modified from ARM-PCR. MiXCR, run by TCRdb on the multiplex PCR reads, gives a single entry per CDR3 protein. In the table there are about 110,000 distinct CDR3 sequences, around 57% of which are singletons. Sequencing was done on a sample of distant non-tumor lung tissue. The receptors stem from a man aged 60 to 75 with non-small cell lung cancer.

The rearrangement uses TRBV20-1 and TRBJ1-1; D remains unclear. This CDR3 is built from 14 residues. Between the trimmed V and J ends, which lost 5 bases and 5 bases, there was a span of 18 bases. Per the germline V gene, CDR1 is DFQATT and CDR2 is SNEGSKA (reference sequence). The CDR3 loop reads CSADQAMGKTEAFF. CDR3 DNA: TGCAGTGCTGATCAAGCGATGGGAAAAACTGAAGCTTTCTTT.

Remarks on this clonotype: A junction boundary mismatches the germline segment, possibly from a read error. The gene calls are TRBV6-2 or TRBV6-3 and TRBJ2-7; D might be TRBD1 or TRBD2, each matching 5 bases. The CDR3 contains 13 residues. Per the germline V gene, CDR1 is MNHEY and CDR2 is SVGEGT. CDR3 residues: CASGSGPTYEEYF. The CDR3 DNA sequence: TGTGCCAGCGGGTCGGGACCTACCTACGAGGAGTACTTC.

Note on this clonotype: The conserved closing phenylalanine or tryptophan is absent in this CDR3, likely reflecting a read error. This rearrangement joins TRBV12-3 or TRBV12-4 to TRBJ2-1; a possible D gene is TRBD2 (5 bases). The CDR3 length is 15 residues. The CDR3 here is CASKEEDCSYNEQFL. CDR3 sequence (DNA): TGTGCCAGCAAAGAGGAGGACTGCTCCTACAATGAACAGTTCTTA.

In regard to this clonotype: The junction departs from the called germline gene at one end, perhaps through a read error. The chain employs TRBV28 and TRBJ1-5, with D possibly TRBD1 on 5 matching bases. The CDR3 covers 15 residues. Germline-derived CDR1 and CDR2 are MDHEN and SYDVKM. The CDR3: CASSLGKGPNQPQHF. As DNA, the CDR3 is TGTGCCAGCAGTTTGGGTAAGGGGCCCAATCAGCCCCAGCATTTC.

The gene calls are TRBV19 and TRBJ1-5; 7 bases map to TRBD1. The V segment lost 3 bases and the J segment 3 bases; nucleotides outside the gene matches: 8. Germline V gene data show CDR1 as LNHDA and CDR2 as SQIVND (reference sequence). The CDR3 is 16 amino acids. In DNA form, the CDR3 reads TGTGCCAGTAGTATTTCGGGACAGCGGTACAATCAGCCCCAGCATTTT. Translation: CASSISGQRYNQPQHF.

This clonotype was seen more than once but under ten times. The chain carries TRBV2 and TRBJ1-1, with D unclear. Trimming stripped 7 bases from V and 0 bases from J, with 12 bases between. The CDR3 spans 14 residues. Germline V gives CDR1 SNHLY, CDR2 FYNNEI. CDR3 region: CASIGCPMNTEAFF. The CDR3 coding sequence is TGTGCCAGCATAGGATGCCCCATGAACACTGAAGCTTTCTTT.

This clonotype was detected a few times. A much more abundant neighbour one base away suggests this may be a read error. The final CDR3 position lacks the conserved phenylalanine or tryptophan, pointing to a likely read error. The CDR3 loop reads CASNRGAETQYL. The CDR3 DNA sequence: TGTGCCAGCAATCGGGGGGCTGAGACCCAGTACCTC. The V gene is TRBV6-1, the J gene TRBJ2-5; TRBD2 might be the D (7 bases). The CDR3 has 12 residues. V lost 7 bases, J lost 5 bases, and 11 bases lay in between. Germline CDR1 MNHNS, CDR2 SASEGT.

The V and J genes are TRBV10-2 and TRBJ1-4; 9 bases match TRBD1. CDR3 size: 13 residues. Germline CDR1 reads WSHSY; CDR2 reads SAAADI. Trimming took 7 bases from V and 8 from J; bases not matched to a gene: 5. CDR3 residues: CASTGTGCEKLFF. CDR3 DNA: TGCGCCAGCACTGGGACAGGGTGCGAAAAACTGTTTTTT.

At least ten counts were recorded for this clonotype. No DNA is shown, since the ends of the CDR3 on it are uncertain; the CDR3 is the one TCRdb lists. V and J are TRBV6-5 and TRBJ2-5. Termini included, the CDR3 measures 14 amino acids. From germline, CDR1 is MNHEY and CDR2 SVGAGI. The CDR3 region is CASSSSATAETQYF.

About this clonotype: This may be a read error: a much more frequent sequence differs by one nucleotide. The chain recombines TRBV28 with TRBJ2-2; 8 positions match TRBD1. CDR3 size: 15 residues. The V and J ends lost 6 bases and 7 bases, in that order; junction bases with no gene match: 10. Germline CDR1 reads MDHEN; CDR2 reads SYDVKM. CDR3: CASSPEDRDNGELFF. In nucleotides, the CDR3 is TGTGCCAGCAGCCCAGAGGACAGGGATAACGGGGAGCTGTTTTTT.

This chain uses TRBV4-1 with TRBJ1-2; the D gene is possibly TRBD1 (6 bases). The V end was cut by 2 bases, the J end by 10 bases, with 26 bases between. CDR1 MGHRA and CDR2 YSYEKL come from the germline V gene. This CDR3 contains 17 residues. CDR3 amino acids: CASSQTTGVGQSPDYTF. As DNA, the CDR3 is TGCGCCAGCAGCCAAACCACCGGTGTCGGACAGTCGCCGGACTACACCTTC.

The table lists this clonotype with a few counts. This could be a read error, since a much larger clone is one nucleotide away. The rearrangement links TRBV10-3 to TRBJ2-7, with D unresolved. Germline-derived CDR1 and CDR2 are ENHRY and SYGVKD. The CDR3 consists of 11 residues. This CDR3 reads CTISASHEQYF. The CDR3 bases are TGTACCATCAGTGCTTCCCACGAGCAGTACTTC.

This clonotype was counted at least ten times. The genes are TRBV6-1 and TRBJ2-3; D is possibly TRBD1 (6 bases). The ends were cut back, 5 bases at V and 1 base at J, with 7 bases in the middle. Germline loops: CDR1 MNHNS, CDR2 SASEGT. The CDR3 is made up of 13 amino acids. CDR3 sequence reads: CASSTGRTDTQYF. For the CDR3, the DNA is TGTGCCAGCAGTACAGGGCGCACAGATACGCAGTATTTT.

This clonotype was seen many times. The V and J genes are TRBV11-2 and TRBJ2-2, with 16 bases that match TRBD2. CDR1 is SGHAT, CDR2 FQNNGV, per germline. The CDR3 sequence is 20 residues long. Losses at the gene ends were 5 bases for V and 4 bases for J; bases not matched to a gene: 13. The CDR3 region is CASSPASGLAGGLGTGELFF. The CDR3 DNA is TGTGCCAGCAGCCCAGCCTCGGGACTAGCGGGGGGGCTAGGCACCGGGGAGCTGTTTTTT.

A note on this clonotype: The junction shows a germline mismatch at one end, possibly a read error. This sequence joins TRBV10-3 and TRBJ2-2; D is undetermined. Germline V gene lookup returns CDR1 ENHRY and CDR2 SYGVKD. The length of the CDR3 is 14 residues. The CDR3 loop is CAVSVGSSTRELFF. In nucleotides, the CDR3 is TGTGCCGTCAGTGTTGGGTCCTCCACCCGGGAGCTGTTTTTT.

Notes on this clonotype: The junction and the germline gene differ at one end; a read error may be behind it. The genes are TRBV12-3 or TRBV12-4 and TRBJ2-1, with 9 bases aligning to TRBD1. The CDR3 is 16 amino acids. The CDR3 region has the DNA TGTGCCAGTAGTTTAAGGGGACAGGGCACCTACAATGAGCAGCTCTTC. It yields the protein CASSLRGQGTYNEQLF.